This T cell receptor (beta chain) comes out of a study of blood T cell repertoires in COVID-19. Study-wide context: The samples span acute and convalescent COVID-19 from the United States, Italy and Spain.

In the authors' workflow: The assay estimated nucleated cells by amplifying reference gene primers. Sequencing used immunoSEQ multiplex PCR; TCRdb keeps in-frame clones, though not all of them. The D gene and trimming were derived from the DNA, and the V and J assignments and clone size from that table. In the table there are about 160,000 clones, over 70% of which are singletons. The CDR3 contains 17 residues. Trimming left V 2 bases short and J 5 bases short, with 20 bases between. CDR1 and CDR2 from the germline V gene are SGHRS and YFSETQ. The chain is built from TRBV5-1 and TRBJ2-1, with D possibly matching TRBD2 (7 bases). The source material was peripheral blood. The receptor's source is a man aged 65 to 79 with acute or convalescent COVID-19. CDR3 DNA: TGCGCCAGCAGCTTACAAGACGGGGGCCGGGGGGACAATGAGCAGTTCTTC. This translates into CASSLQDGGRGDNEQFF.